The rows below give T cell receptor beta chains drawn from one sample of a study of regulatory T cells in long-lasting Graves disease. TCRdb processed the multiplex PCR reads anew with MiXCR; each CDR3 protein has one entry. The data hold 520,000 or so distinct CDR3 sequences, with more than 10% observed a single time. The same sample was also used in a study of T cells in Graves' hyperthyroidism and ophthalmopathy.

This specimen consisted of peripheral blood mononuclear cells (PBMCs), obtained at new diagnosis, from a patient treated with antithyroid drugs. Receptor source: a woman in her twenties or thirties with Graves disease. CDR3s include the opening cysteine and the closing phenylalanine or tryptophan.

J: TRBJ2-5; V: TRBV19; CDR3: CASTERAGTGQETQYF
J: TRBJ2-7; V: TRBV19; CDR3: CASSKDSYEQYF
J: TRBJ2-3; V: TRBV27; CDR3: CASSLRGQDTQYF
J: TRBJ2-7; V: TRBV18; CDR3: CASSPITGENEQYF
J: TRBJ1-3; V: TRBV11-2; CDR3: CASSLYYGAGNTIYF
J: TRBJ2-1; V: TRBV20-1; CDR3: CSASGQRSYNEQFF
J: TRBJ1-2; V: TRBV11-2; CDR3: CASSLVQEGSYGYTF
J: TRBJ2-7; V: TRBV12-3/TRBV12-4; CDR3: CARDTSGRTYEQYF
J: TRBJ2-1; V: TRBV6-1; CDR3: CASSDTISSYNEQFF
J: TRBJ2-1; V: TRBV7-9; CDR3: CASSLVAGALYNEQFF
J: TRBJ2-3; V: TRBV15; CDR3: CATSRVVADTQYF
J: TRBJ1-3; V: TRBV9; CDR3: CASSVATASSGNTIYF
J: TRBJ1-2; V: TRBV6-1; CDR3: CASRRDRVNLRYTF
J: TRBJ1-4; V: TRBV2; CDR3: CAVESGPGREKLFF
J: TRBJ2-5; V: TRBV6-2/TRBV6-3; CDR3: CASSPAPQRERGETQYF
J: TRBJ2-7; V: TRBV19; CDR3: CASARGNPGQQYF
J: TRBJ2-7; V: TRBV27; CDR3: CASSSGTGFSYEQYF